This T cell receptor (beta chain) stems from a study of Ad26.COV2.S vaccination and SARS-CoV-2 variants (dated by TCRdb to the early 2020s). At the level of the whole study: Vaccine-arm donors came from COV1001, a multicentre, randomized, double-blind, placebo-controlled phase I-IIa trial of Ad26.COV2.S in healthy adults. The TCR-sequenced set comprised around 30 samples: some 20 Ad26.COV2.S vaccine recipients, 5 placebo recipients and 8 SARS-CoV-2 convalescent individuals. Trial participants were randomized into five groups of five, in which low-dose or high-dose Ad26.COV2.S was given once or twice, or placebo was given on both occasions. Blinding of investigators to trial group allocation was maintained during experiments and outcome assessment. The specificity and breadth of SARS-CoV-2-reactive T cell receptors after Ad26.COV2.S vaccination were assessed by TCRbeta repertoire sequencing. Ad26.COV2.S was administered intramuscularly at a dose of 5x10^10 or 1x10^11 viral particles, either as one shot or as two shots given 56 days apart.

Here is what the overall study found, with its caveats: Spike-specific TCR breadth was higher in Ad26.COV2.S recipients than in placebo recipients (P = 0.0014). The study was not powered to compare responses between vaccine doses or regimens. According to the authors, total T cell responses may have been underestimated by the TCR breadth and depth analyses. After vaccination, spike-specific CD8+ and CD4+ T cell responses were reported to show substantial breadth. Comparable non-spike TCR breadth was observed between vaccine and placebo recipients, consistent with only spike being contained in the vaccine.

As regards this clone: Its antigen target is currently unknown. Base qualities are missing; no much larger clone stands one base away.

Including the terminal cysteine and phenylalanine, the CDR3 comprises 20 residues. The entry retains the CDR3 DNA only, 60 bases that are in frame from base 1. The CDR1 and CDR2 encoded by the germline V gene are MGHRA and YSYEKL. The trim is 0 bases for V and 1 base for J, with a gap of 22 bases between the germline ends. The immunoSEQ Assay was used to sequence TCRbeta CDR3 regions. After extraction, genomic DNA underwent amplification by bias-controlled multiplex PCR, followed by high-throughput sequencing. In the paper's pipeline: To quantify the absolute abundance of every unique TCRbeta CDR3 region, sequences were collapsed and filtered. T cell fraction was estimated by normalizing TCRbeta template counts to usable DNA, which was measured by amplifying reference genes present in all nucleated cells. Repertoire TCRs were annotated as SARS-CoV-2-specific by exact matching of V gene, CDR3 amino acid sequence and J gene to a known reactive TCR set. MIRA supplied the reference SARS-CoV-2 TCR set, which was filtered for enrichment in COVID-19-positive ImmuneCODE repertoires so that public or cross-reactive TCRs were removed. Using the MIRA antigens, annotated TCRs were further analysed by specific ORF or by position within an ORF. Depth was the summed frequency of annotated unique rearrangements, while breadth was defined as annotated unique rearrangements over total unique productive rearrangements. TCR breadth was compared between groups using two-sided Wilcoxon rank-sum tests. TCRdb's version of the immuneACCESS table is confined to in-frame rearrangements and falls short of the full clone set. An unresolved V gene accounts for under half of the shortfall where checked; the remainder is of unknown origin. V and J calls and clone size are as listed in that table; D and trimming were resolved from the DNA. Recorded for this sample are some 340,000 clones; around four fifths of them occurred a single time. The ten most abundant clones make up approximately 2.2% of the sample.

What this sample's treatment or condition label stands for: some 20 received Ad26.COV2.S at low or high dose, single or two shots; 5 received placebo; per-sample allocation not given. For vaccine and placebo recipients, repertoires were sequenced using samples collected on day 63 after the first injection. Between 29 July and 7 August 2020, Cohort 1b enrolled about two dozen adults aged 18-55 years at one site in Boston, USA. Ad26.COV2.S was a replication-incompetent adenovirus type 26 vector that expressed a prefusion-stabilized SARS-CoV-2 spike protein derived from the original Wuhan strain. The sequenced sample was peripheral blood, obtained in a trial of Ad26.COV2.S vaccine versus placebo. This sequence originates from a person between 18 and 60 years old who received the Ad26.COV2.S COVID-19 vaccine or a placebo. The V gene is TRBV4-1 and the J gene is TRBJ1-3; matching of 5 bases hints at TRBD1 as the D gene. The CDR3 is CASSQEMRMSDWGSGNTIYF. In nucleotide form, the sequence is TGCGCCAGCAGCCAAGAAATGCGGATGTCGGACTGGGGGTCTGGAAACACCATATATTTT.